Listed here are 5 T cell receptor beta chains from one sample, sequenced in a study of blood T cells in healthy people across ages. Alongside a J-beta primer mix, a sample-barcoded 5' primer served in a second PCR lasting roughly 7 to 11 cycles. From the 5' RACE reads, TCRdb called clonotypes with MiXCR, one entry per CDR3 protein. The sample consists of under 1,100,000 distinct CDR3 sequences, roughly a quarter of them appearing once. The same sample was also studied in work on T cells of mothers and their children.

Sequenced: blood. These receptors were obtained from a girl aged 2-9 years in good health.

The rearrangement links TRBV3-1 to TRBJ2-5; the D gene is possibly TRBD2 (6 bases). Trimming cost V 0 bases and J 1 base, with 12 bases left between them. Per germline, CDR1 LGHDT and CDR2 YNNKEL (reference sequence). This CDR3 spans 16 amino acids. CDR3 bases: TGTGCCAGCAGCCAAGAACGACGGGGGATCCAAGAGACCCAGTACTTC. Residues: CASSQERRGIQETQYF.

The chain joins TRBV13 to TRBJ2-5, with 12 positions matching TRBD2. CDR1 PRHDT and CDR2 FYEKMQ come from the germline V gene (reference sequence). The CDR3 consists of 21 residues. V was clipped by 4 bases and J by 2 bases; unmatched bases: 20. Here the CDR3 DNA reads TGTGCCAGCAGCTGGGTGGCCACCGACCTAGCGGGAGGGCCGGGACAAGAGACCCAGTACTTC. This codes for CASSWVATDLAGGPGQETQYF.

In its sample, this clonotype was seen a few times. The rearrangement links TRBV4-1 to TRBJ2-4; no firm D call. Trimming shortened V by 0 bases and J by 9 bases, and 15 bases separated the two germline ends. This CDR3 is built from 15 residues. Germline CDR1 reads MGHRA; CDR2 reads YSYEKL. In DNA, the CDR3 is TGCGCCAGCAGCCAAGATGGTGGTCAGGTTGGCATTCAGTACTTC. Protein sequence: CASSQDGGQVGIQYF.

This clonotype was seen a few times. This chain joins TRBV5-6 and TRBJ1-1; 7 nucleotides match TRBD1. This CDR3 comprises 15 residues. Germline trimming cut 0 bases from V and 0 bases from J; bases unmatched to any gene: 2. The germline V gene has CDR1 SGHDT and CDR2 YYEEEE. Here the CDR3 DNA reads TGTGCCAGCAGCTTGGCCGGACAGGTGAACACTGAAGCTTTCTTT. This sequence encodes CASSLAGQVNTEAFF.

For this clonotype: One end of the junction fails to match germline, which may point to a read error. The DNA for the CDR3 is TGCGCCGGCAGCCAAGATCAATCTAATCCCGGGGAGACCCAGTACTTC. Protein sequence: CAGSQDQSNPGETQYF. The chain carries TRBV4-3 and TRBJ2-5, with no clear D. CDR1 and CDR2 (germline): LGHNA, YSLEER. CDR3 length equals 16 residues.